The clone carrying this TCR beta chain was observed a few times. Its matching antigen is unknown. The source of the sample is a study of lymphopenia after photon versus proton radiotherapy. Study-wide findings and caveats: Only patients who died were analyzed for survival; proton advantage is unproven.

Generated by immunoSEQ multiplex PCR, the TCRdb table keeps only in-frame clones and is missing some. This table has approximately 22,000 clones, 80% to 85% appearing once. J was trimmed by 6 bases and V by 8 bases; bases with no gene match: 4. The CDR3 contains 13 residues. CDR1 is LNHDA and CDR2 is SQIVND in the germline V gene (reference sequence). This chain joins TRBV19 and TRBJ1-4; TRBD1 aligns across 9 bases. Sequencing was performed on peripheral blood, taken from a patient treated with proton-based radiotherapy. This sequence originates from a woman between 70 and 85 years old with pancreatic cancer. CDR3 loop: CASSGQGYEKLFF. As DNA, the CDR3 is TGTGCCAGTTCGGGACAGGGCTATGAAAAACTGTTTTTT.